What follows describes a single TCR beta chain. Its specificity is not known. The source of the sample is a study of T cell responses to AZD1222 COVID-19 vaccine. General study points: Close to half of spike-specific TCRs reportedly recognize unmutated variant regions. Clonal diversity was possibly underestimated; the donors were predominantly white British and more often female.

Generated by immunoSEQ multiplex PCR, the TCRdb table keeps only in-frame clones and is missing some. The data contain 100,000 to 150,000 clones, 90% of them singletons. The CDR3 runs 12 residues. The germline V gene has CDR1 SNHLY and CDR2 FYNNEI. V trimming: 8 bases; J trimming: 4 bases; junction bases outside the gene matches: 3. The rearrangement links TRBV2 to TRBJ1-2; 8 nucleotides line up with TRBD1. The source of this sequence is an adult in good health. Here the sequenced sample was peripheral blood, taken on day 0 of MenACWY control vaccination. The CDR3 region is CASLTGGYGYTF. DNA of the CDR3: TGTGCCAGCCTAACAGGGGGCTATGGCTACACCTTC.